These T cell receptor beta chains were read from a single sample in a study of T cells in Graves' hyperthyroidism and ophthalmopathy. Using its own MiXCR run on the multiplex PCR reads, TCRdb lists one record per CDR3 protein. The top ten hold roughly 7.7% of the sample, which has about 610,000 distinct CDR3 sequences, more than 45% seen once. Sequencing was performed on peripheral blood or thyroid tissue (not recorded which). The receptors here all came from a woman under 30 with Graves' hyperthyroidism. CDR3s include the opening cysteine and the closing phenylalanine or tryptophan. A D gene is named only where the DNA matches it firmly. The listing skips clone size in some rows; elsewhere it reads once, few, many or a size class.

>TRBJ2-5|TRBD2|NA|TRBV6-1
CASSQGKVAGAQTQYF
TGTGCCAGCAGCCAAGGGAAGGTAGCGGGAGCTCAGACCCAGTACTTC
>TRBJ1-2|TRBD1|NA|TRBV20-1
CSAGGTGGYGYTF
TGCAGTGCCGGGGGGACAGGGGGCTATGGCTACACCTTC
>TRBJ1-5|TRBD1|NA|TRBV19
CASSIRDSLNQPQHF
TGTGCCAGTAGTATCCGGGACAGCCTCAATCAGCCCCAGCATTTT
>TRBJ2-5|TRBD2|many|TRBV9
CASSVDLAGGLETQYF
TGTGCCAGCAGCGTAGATCTAGCGGGAGGGCTGGAGACCCAGTACTTC
>TRBJ1-3|TRBD1|NA|TRBV29-1
CSVERQGAGNTIYF
TGCAGCGTTGAACGACAGGGCGCTGGAAACACCATATATTTT
>TRBJ1-6|NA|few|TRBV27
CASRAMPYPNSPLHF
TGTGCCAGCAGAGCAATGCCATACCCCAATTCACCCCTCCACTTT
>TRBJ2-5|TRBD2|once|TRBV2
CASSPISGEQETQYF
TGTGCCAGCAGTCCGATTAGCGGGGAGCAAGAGACCCAGTACTTC
>TRBJ1-2|TRBD1|many|TRBV2
CASTTGYYGYTF
TGTGCCAGCACGACAGGGTATTATGGCTACACCTTC
>TRBJ1-5|NA|once|TRBV19
CASNPRQDGSDQPQHF
TGTGCCAGTAATCCCCGACAGGACGGTAGCGATCAGCCCCAGCATTTT
>TRBJ1-1|NA|NA|TRBV2
CASSLTRDTMNTEAFF
TGTGCCAGCAGCTTAACCCGGGACACCATGAACACTGAAGCTTTCTTT
>TRBJ1-1|NA|many|TRBV7-9
CASSLAPGDTEAFF
TGTGCCAGCAGCTTAGCCCCAGGGGACACTGAAGCTTTCTTT
>TRBJ2-5|NA|many|TRBV20-1
CSARGWRVQTQYF
TGCAGTGCTAGAGGATGGAGGGTCCAGACCCAGTACTTC
>TRBJ1-5|TRBD1|many|TRBV9
CASSAGTANQPQHF
TGTGCCAGCAGCGCTGGGACAGCGAATCAGCCCCAGCATTTT
>TRBJ1-1|TRBD1|NA|TRBV3-1
CASSQGTGQWAEAFF
TGTGCCAGCAGCCAGGGGACAGGGCAATGGGCTGAAGCTTTCTTT
>TRBJ2-7|TRBD2|many|TRBV7-2
CASSLATSTYEQYF
TGTGCCAGCAGCTTAGCGACTAGCACCTACGAGCAGTACTTC
>TRBJ2-7|TRBD2|many|TRBV6-5
CASRPTSVYEQYF
TGTGCCAGCAGACCGACTAGCGTTTACGAGCAGTACTTC
>TRBJ1-2|NA|few|TRBV11-2
CASSLDNGVYGYTF
TGTGCCAGCAGCTTAGATAACGGGGTCTATGGCTACACCTTC
>TRBJ1-2|NA|many|TRBV10-3
CAISEPPGDYGYTF
TGTGCCATCAGTGAGCCCCCAGGGGATTATGGCTACACCTTC
>TRBJ1-6|NA|NA|TRBV11-2
CASVLGQPVNSPLHF
TGTGCTAGCGTGCTCGGACAGCCAGTCAATTCACCCCTCCACTTT
>TRBJ1-1|TRBD1|once|TRBV24-1
CAARGTVNTEAFF
TGTGCCGCCAGGGGGACAGTGAACACTGAAGCCTTCTTT
>TRBJ1-6|NA|NA|TRBV20-1
CSARGGSWNSPLHF
TGCAGTGCTAGAGGGGGGAGTTGGAATTCACCCCTCCACTTT
>TRBJ2-5|NA|once|TRBV7-3
CASSKGGEQPQYF
TGTGCCAGCAGCAAAGGGGGTGAACAGCCCCAGTACTTC
>TRBJ2-1|NA|NA|TRBV9
CASSGTRGNEQFF
TGTGCCAGCAGCGGTACACGGGGCAATGAGCAGTTCTTC
>TRBJ1-5|NA|NA|TRBV6-6
CASSYASGGLNQPQHF
TGTGCCAGCAGTTACGCCTCCGGGGGCCTTAATCAGCCCCAGCATTTT
>TRBJ1-2|NA|NA|TRBV15
CATSGGPRIVDGYTF
TGTGCCACCAGCGGAGGGCCACGGATTGTAGATGGCTACACCTTC
>TRBJ2-1|NA|NA|TRBV7-9
CASDRVGDEQFF
TGTGCCAGCGACCGGGTAGGGGATGAGCAGTTCTTC
>TRBJ2-7|TRBD2|many|TRBV7-6
CASSRLAGNYEQYF
TGTGCCAGCAGCAGGCTAGCGGGGAACTACGAGCAGTACTTC
>TRBJ2-1|TRBD2|few|TRBV7-3
CASSRSGRWNEQFF
TGTGCCAGCAGCCGCAGCGGGAGATGGAATGAGCAGTTCTTC
>TRBJ1-1|NA|many|TRBV4-2
CASSQDSGKFEAFF
TGTGCCAGCAGCCAAGATTCGGGGAAATTCGAAGCTTTCTTT